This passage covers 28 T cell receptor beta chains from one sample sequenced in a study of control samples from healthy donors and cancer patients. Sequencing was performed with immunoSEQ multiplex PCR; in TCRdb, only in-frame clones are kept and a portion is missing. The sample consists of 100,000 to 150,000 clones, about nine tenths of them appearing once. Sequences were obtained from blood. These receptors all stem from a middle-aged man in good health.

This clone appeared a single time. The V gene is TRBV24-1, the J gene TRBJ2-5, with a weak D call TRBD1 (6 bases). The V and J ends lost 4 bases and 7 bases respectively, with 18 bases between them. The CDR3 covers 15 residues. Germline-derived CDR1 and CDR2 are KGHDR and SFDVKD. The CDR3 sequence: CATSEDTGTLGTQYF. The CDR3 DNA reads TGTGCCACCAGTGAGGATACCGGGACACTAGGGACCCAGTACTTC.

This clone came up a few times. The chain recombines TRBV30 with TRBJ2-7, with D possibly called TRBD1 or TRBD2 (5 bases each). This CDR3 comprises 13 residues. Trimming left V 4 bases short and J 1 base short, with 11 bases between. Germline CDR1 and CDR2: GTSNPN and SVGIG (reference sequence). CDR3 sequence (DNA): TGTGCCTGGACCGACGGGGCTTCCTACGAGCAGTACTTC. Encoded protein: CAWTDGASYEQYF.

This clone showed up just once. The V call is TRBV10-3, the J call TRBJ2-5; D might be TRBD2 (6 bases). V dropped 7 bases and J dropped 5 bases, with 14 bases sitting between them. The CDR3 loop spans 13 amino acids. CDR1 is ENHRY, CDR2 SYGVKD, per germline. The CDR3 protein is CAITGGHQETQYF. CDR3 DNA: TGTGCCATCACCGGAGGGCATCAGGAGACCCAGTACTTC.

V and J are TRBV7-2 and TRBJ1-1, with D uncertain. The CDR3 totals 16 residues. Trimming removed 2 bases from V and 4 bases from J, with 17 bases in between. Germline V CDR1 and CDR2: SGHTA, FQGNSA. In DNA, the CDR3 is TGTGCCAGCAGCTTACACCCTATTAACGTCGGCACTGAAGCTTTCTTT. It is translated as CASSLHPINVGTEAFF. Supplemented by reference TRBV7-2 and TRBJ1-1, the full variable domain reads GAGVSQSPSNKVTEKGKDVELRCDPISGHTALYWYRQSLGQGLEFLIYFQGNSAPDKSGLPSDRFSAERTGGSVSTLTIQRTQQEDSAVYLCASSLHPINVGTEAFFGQGTRLTVV.

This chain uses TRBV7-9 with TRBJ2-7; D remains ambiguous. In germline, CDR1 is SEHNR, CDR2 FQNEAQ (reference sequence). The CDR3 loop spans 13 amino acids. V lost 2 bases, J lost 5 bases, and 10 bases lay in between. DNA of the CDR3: TGTGCCAGCAGCTTATACCAGGTCGACGAGCAGTACTTC. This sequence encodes CASSLYQVDEQYF.

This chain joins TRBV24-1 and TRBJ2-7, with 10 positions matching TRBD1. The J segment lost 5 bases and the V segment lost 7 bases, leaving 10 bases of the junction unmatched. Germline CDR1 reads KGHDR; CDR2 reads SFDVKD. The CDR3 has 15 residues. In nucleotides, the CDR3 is TGTGCCACCAGCGACGCGGGACAGGGGTCCAACGAGCAGTACTTC. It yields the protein CATSDAGQGSNEQYF.

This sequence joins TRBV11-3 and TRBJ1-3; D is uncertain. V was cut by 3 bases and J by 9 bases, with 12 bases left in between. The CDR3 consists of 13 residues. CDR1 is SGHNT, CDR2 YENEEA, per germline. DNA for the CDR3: TGTGCCAGCAGCTTGGGCTCCTGGAGCACCATATATTTT. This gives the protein CASSLGSWSTIYF.

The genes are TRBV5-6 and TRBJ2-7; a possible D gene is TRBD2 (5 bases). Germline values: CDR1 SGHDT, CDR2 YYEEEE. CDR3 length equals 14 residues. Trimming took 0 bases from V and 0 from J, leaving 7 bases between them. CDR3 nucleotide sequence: TGTGCCAGCAGCTTGGTTCGGGGCTCCTACGAGCAGTACTTC. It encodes CASSLVRGSYEQYF.

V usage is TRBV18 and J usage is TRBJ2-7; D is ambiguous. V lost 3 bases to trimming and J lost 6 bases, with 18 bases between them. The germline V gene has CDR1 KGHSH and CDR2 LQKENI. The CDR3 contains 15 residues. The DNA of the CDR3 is TGTGCCAGCTCACCCCCCACGCGTACGGCCCCCGAGCAGTACTTC. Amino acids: CASSPPTRTAPEQYF.

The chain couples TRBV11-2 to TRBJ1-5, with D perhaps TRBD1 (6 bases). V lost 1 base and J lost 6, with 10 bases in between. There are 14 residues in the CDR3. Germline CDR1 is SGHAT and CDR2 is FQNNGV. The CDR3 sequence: CASSLAGAFQPQHF. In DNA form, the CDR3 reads TGTGCCAGCAGCTTAGCGGGGGCGTTTCAGCCCCAGCATTTT.

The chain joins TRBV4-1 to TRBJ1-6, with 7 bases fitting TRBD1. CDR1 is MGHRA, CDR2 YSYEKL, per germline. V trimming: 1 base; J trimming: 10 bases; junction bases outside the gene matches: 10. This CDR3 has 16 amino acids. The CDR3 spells CASSQGNQGVGSPLHF. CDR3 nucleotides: TGCGCCAGCAGCCAAGGCAACCAGGGGGTTGGGTCACCCCTCCACTTT.

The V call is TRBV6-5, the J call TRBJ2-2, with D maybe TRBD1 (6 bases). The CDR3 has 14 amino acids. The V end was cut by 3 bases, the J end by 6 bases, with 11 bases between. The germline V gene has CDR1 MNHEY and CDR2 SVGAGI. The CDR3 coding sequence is TGTGCCAGCAGTTATTTACAGGGTGCCGGGGAGCTGTTTTTT. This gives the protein CASSYLQGAGELFF.

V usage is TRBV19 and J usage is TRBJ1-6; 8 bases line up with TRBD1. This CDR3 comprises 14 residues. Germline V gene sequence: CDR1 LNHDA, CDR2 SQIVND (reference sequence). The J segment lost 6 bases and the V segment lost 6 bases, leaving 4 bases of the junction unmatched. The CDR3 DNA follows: TGTGCCAGTAGATCAGGACAGGGTAATTCACCCCTCCACTTT. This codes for CASRSGQGNSPLHF.

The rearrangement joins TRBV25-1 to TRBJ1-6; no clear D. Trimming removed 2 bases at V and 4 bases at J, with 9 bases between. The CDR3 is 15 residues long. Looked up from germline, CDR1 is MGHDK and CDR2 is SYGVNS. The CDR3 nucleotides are TGTGCCAGCAGTGAAGGTACCTCTTATAATTCACCCCTCCACTTT. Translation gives CASSEGTSYNSPLHF.

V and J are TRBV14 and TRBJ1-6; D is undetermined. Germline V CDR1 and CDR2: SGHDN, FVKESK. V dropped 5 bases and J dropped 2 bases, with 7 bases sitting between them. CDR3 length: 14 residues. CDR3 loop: CASSLMTYNSPLHF. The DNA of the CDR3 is TGTGCCAGCAGCTTAATGACCTATAATTCACCCCTCCACTTT.

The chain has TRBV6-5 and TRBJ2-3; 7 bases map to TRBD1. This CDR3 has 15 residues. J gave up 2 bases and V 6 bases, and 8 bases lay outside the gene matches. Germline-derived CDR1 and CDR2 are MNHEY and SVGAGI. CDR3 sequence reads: CASRRQGQPTDTQYF. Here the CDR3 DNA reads TGTGCCAGCAGACGACAGGGACAACCCACAGATACGCAGTATTTT.

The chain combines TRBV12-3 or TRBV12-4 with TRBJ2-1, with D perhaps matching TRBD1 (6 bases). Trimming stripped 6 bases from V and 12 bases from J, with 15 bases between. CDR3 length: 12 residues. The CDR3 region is CASSPYLGAQFF. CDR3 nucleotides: TGTGCCAGCAGCCCCTATTTGGGGGCGCAGTTCTTC.

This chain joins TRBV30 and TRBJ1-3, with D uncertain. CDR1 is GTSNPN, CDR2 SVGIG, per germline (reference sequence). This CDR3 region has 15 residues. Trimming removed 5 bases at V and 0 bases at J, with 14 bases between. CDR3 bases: TGTGCCTGGGGGATCGGGAGTAGCTCTGGAAACACCATATATTTT. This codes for CAWGIGSSSGNTIYF.

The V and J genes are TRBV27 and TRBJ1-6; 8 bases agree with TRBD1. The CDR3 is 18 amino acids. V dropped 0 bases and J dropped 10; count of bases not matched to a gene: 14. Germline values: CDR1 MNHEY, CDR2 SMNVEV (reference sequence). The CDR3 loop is CASSLSVTGAKGRSPLHF. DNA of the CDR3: TGTGCCAGCAGTTTATCCGTGACAGGGGCGAAAGGTCGGTCACCCCTCCACTTT.

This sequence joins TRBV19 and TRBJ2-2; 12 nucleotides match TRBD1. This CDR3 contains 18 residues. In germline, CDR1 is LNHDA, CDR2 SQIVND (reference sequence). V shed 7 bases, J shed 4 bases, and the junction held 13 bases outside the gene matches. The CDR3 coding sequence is TGTGCCAGTACCGGCACCCGGGGACAGGGGGCCGGCACCGGGGAGCTGTTTTTT. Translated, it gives CASTGTRGQGAGTGELFF.

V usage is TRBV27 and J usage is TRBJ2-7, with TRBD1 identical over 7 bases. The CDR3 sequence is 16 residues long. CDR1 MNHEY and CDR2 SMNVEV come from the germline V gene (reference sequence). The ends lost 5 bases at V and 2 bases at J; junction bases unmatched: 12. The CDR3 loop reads CASSPPRQGLPYEQYF. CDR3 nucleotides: TGTGCCAGCAGTCCTCCCAGACAGGGTCTTCCCTACGAGCAGTACTTC.

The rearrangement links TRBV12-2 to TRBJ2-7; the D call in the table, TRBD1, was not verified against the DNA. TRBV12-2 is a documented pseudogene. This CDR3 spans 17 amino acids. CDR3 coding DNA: TGTGCAAGTCGCTTACGTCCTAGGGTCAGGGTCGAATGCGAGCAGTACTTC. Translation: CASRLRPRVRVECEQYF.

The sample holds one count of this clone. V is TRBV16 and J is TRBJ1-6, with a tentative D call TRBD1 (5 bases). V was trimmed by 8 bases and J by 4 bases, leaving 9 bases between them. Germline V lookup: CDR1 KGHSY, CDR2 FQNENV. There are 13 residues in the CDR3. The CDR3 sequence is CASGGAYNSPLHF. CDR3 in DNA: TGTGCCAGCGGCGGGGCGTATAATTCACCCCTCCACTTT.

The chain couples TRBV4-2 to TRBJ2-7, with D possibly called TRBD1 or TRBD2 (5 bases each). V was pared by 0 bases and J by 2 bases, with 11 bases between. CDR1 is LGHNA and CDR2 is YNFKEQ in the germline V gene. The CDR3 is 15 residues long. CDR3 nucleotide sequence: TGTGCCAGCAGCCAAGAGAAGCGAGGGGCCTACGAGCAGTACTTC. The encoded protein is CASSQEKRGAYEQYF.

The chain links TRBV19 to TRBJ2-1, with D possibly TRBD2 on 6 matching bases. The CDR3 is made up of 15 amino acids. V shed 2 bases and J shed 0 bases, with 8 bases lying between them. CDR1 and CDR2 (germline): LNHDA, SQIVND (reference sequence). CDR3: CASSISGGSYNEQFF. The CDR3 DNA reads TGTGCCAGTAGTATATCCGGGGGCTCCTACAATGAGCAGTTCTTC.

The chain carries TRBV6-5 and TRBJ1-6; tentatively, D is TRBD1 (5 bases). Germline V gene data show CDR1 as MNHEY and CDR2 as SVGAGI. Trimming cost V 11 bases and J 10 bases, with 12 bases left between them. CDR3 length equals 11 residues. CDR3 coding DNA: TGTGCCCCACCCGGGGACTCACCCCTCCACTTT. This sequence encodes CAPPGDSPLHF.

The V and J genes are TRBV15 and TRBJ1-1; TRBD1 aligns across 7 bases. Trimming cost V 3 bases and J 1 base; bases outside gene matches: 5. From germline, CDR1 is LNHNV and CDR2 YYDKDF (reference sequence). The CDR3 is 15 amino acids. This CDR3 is CATSRGDRPNTEAFF. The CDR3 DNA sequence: TGTGCCACCAGCAGGGGGGACAGACCGAACACTGAAGCTTTCTTT.

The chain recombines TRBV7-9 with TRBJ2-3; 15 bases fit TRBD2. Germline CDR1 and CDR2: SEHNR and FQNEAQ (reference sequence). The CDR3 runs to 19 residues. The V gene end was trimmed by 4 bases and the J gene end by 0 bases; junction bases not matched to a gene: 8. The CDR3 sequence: CASSSGLAGGLSSTDTQYF. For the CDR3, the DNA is TGTGCCAGCAGCTCCGGACTAGCGGGGGGGCTCTCTAGCACAGATACGCAGTATTTT.